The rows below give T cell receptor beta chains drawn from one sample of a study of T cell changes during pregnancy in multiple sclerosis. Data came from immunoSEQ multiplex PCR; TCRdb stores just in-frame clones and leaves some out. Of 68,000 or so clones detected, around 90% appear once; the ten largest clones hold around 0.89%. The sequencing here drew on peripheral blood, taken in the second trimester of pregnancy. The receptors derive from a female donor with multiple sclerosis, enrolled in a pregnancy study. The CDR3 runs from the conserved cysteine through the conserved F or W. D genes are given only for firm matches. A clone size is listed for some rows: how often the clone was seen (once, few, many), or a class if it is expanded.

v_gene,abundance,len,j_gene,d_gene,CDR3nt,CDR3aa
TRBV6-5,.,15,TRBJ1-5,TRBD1,TGTGCCAGCAGTTCCGGGACAGGGACTTATCGGCCCCAGCATTTT,CASSSGTGTYRPQHF
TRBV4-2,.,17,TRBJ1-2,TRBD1,TGTGCCAGCAGCCAAGATCTCCCCGGGACAGTCCATGAGGGCTACACCTTC,CASSQDLPGTVHEGYTF
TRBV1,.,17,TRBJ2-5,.,TGCACCAGCAGCCAATCCTTCCAGGGCTTTTTACGAGAGACCCAGTACTTC,CTSSQSFQGFLRETQYF
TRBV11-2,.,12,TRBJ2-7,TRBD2,TGTGCCAGCCGGAGGGAGGGGTACGAGCAGTACTTC,CASRREGYEQYF
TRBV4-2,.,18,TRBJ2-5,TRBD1,TGTGCCAGCAGCCAAGGGTCTAAGGGCAGGGGGCTCCAAGAGACCCAGTACTTC,CASSQGSKGRGLQETQYF
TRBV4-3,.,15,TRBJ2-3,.,TGCGCCAGCAGCCAAGTAGAAGGGGCCGGAGATACGCAGTATTTT,CASSQVEGAGDTQYF
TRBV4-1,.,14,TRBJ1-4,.,TGCGCCAGCAGCCGGACAGCGATTAATGAAAAACTGTTTTTT,CASSRTAINEKLFF
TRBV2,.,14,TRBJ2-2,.,TGTGCCAGCACCCTGGACAGGAACACCGGGGAGCTGTTTTTT,CASTLDRNTGELFF
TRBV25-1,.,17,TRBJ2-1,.,TGTGCCAGCAGTCGGGGCGGGGGCCCCTGGGTTTACAATGAGCAGTTCTTC,CASSRGGGPWVYNEQFF
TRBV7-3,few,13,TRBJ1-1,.,TGTGCCAGCAGCGCACAGGTGAACACTGAAGCTTTCTTT,CASSAQVNTEAFF
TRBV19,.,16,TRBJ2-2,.,TGTGCCAGTAGTATAGATACAGGGGGGGACACCGGGGAGCTGTTTTTT,CASSIDTGGDTGELFF
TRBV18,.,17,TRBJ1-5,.,TGTGCCAGCTCACCCCCTGAGGACCGCAGGGGCAATCAGCCCCAGCATTTT,CASSPPEDRRGNQPQHF
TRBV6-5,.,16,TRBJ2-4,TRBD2,TGTGCCAGCAGTTACGGAAGCGGGGGGGTGTCAAACATTCAGTACTTC,CASSYGSGGVSNIQYF
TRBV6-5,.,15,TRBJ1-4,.,TGTGCCAGCAGTACGTTAAGACAGATTAATGAAAAACTGTTTTTT,CASSTLRQINEKLFF
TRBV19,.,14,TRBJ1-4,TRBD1,TGTGCCAGTAGGACACAGGGGGCAGCTGAAAAACTGTTTTTT,CASRTQGAAEKLFF
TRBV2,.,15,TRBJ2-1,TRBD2,TGTGCCAGCAGTGAATCAGGAGTAGCGGGGGCTGAGCAGTTCTTC,CASSESGVAGAEQFF
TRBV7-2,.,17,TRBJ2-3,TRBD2,TGTGCCAGCAGCCGGGGACTAGCGGGGGGTCCGGAAGATACGCAGTATTTT,CASSRGLAGGPEDTQYF
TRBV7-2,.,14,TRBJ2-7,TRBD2,TGTGCCAGCAGCTTAGGCGGGGGGGCCTACGAGCAGTACTTC,CASSLGGGAYEQYF
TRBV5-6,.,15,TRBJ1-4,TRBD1,TGTGCCAGCAGCCGTGAGGGGGCCGGTAATGAAAAACTGTTTTTT,CASSREGAGNEKLFF
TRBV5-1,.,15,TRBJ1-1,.,TGCGCCAGCAGCCCGCAGGGTGGGATGGACACTGAAGCTTTCTTT,CASSPQGGMDTEAFF
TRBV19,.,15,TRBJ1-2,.,TGTGCCAGTAGTGCCGGACAGCATCCCAGCTATGGCTACACCTTC,CASSAGQHPSYGYTF
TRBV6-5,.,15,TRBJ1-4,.,TGTGCCAGCAGTCTAACAGGGCCCGGTAATGAAAAACTGTTTTTT,CASSLTGPGNEKLFF
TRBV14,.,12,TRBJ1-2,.,TGTGCCAGCAGCCCCACAGGGCTTGGCTACACCTTC,CASSPTGLGYTF
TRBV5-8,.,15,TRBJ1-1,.,TGTGCCAGCAGCTTTCCGGGGGACTCGGCTCCTGAAGCTTTCTTT,CASSFPGDSAPEAFF
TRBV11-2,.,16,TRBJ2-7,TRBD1,TGTGCCAGCAGCTTAGTCAGGGACAGAGCCTCCTACGAGCAGTACTTC,CASSLVRDRASYEQYF
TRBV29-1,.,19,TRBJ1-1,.,TGCAGCGTTGAATACCCGCTAGGGGCGGGGGCCAGGGCGAACACTGAAGCTTTCTTT,CSVEYPLGAGARANTEAFF
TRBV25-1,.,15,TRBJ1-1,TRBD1,TGTGCCAGCCAGGGGGCCAAGGCCTCCAACACTGAAGCTTTCTTT,CASQGAKASNTEAFF
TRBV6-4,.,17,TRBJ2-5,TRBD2,TGTGCCAGCAGTGACCGGACTAGCGGGGGCTCCCAAGAGACCCAGTACTTC,CASSDRTSGGSQETQYF
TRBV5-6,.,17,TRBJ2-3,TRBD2,TGTGCCAGCAGCCGGAGACTAGCGGCAAAAAGCACAGATACGCAGTATTTT,CASSRRLAAKSTDTQYF
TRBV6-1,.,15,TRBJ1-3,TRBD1,TGTGCCAGCAGTGAACAGACAGGGACCGGAAACACCATATATTTT,CASSEQTGTGNTIYF
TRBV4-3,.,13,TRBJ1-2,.,TGCGCCAGCAGCCAGGGGACACCCTATGGCTACACCTTC,CASSQGTPYGYTF
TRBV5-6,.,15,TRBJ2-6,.,TGTGCCAGCAGCTTGGAGGGGTCTGGGGCCAACGTCCTGACTTTC,CASSLEGSGANVLTF
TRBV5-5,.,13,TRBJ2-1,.,TGTGCCAGCCCAGGCAGGGAAGGCGATGAGCAGTTCTTC,CASPGREGDEQFF
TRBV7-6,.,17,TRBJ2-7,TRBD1,TGTGCCAGCAGCTTAGCCTCCGGGACAGGGGGCCTTTACGAGCAGTACTTC,CASSLASGTGGLYEQYF
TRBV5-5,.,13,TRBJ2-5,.,TGTGCCAGCAGATTCGACAGCCAAGAGACCCAGTACTTC,CASRFDSQETQYF
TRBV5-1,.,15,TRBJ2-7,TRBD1,TGCGCCAGCAGCCTAGGGACAGGTCGGTCCTACGAGCAGTACTTC,CASSLGTGRSYEQYF
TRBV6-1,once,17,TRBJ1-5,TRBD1,TGTGCCAGCAGTGAAGCAAGAGACAGGGTTTTAAAACAGCCCCAGCATTTT,CASSEARDRVLKQPQHF
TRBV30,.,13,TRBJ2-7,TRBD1,TGTGCCTGGGGCAGGGGGCCTGCCTACGAGCAGTACTTC,CAWGRGPAYEQYF
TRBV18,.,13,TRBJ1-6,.,TGTGCCAGCTCAGGGCAGCTGAATTCACCCCTCCACTTT,CASSGQLNSPLHF
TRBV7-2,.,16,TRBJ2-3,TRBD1,TGTGCCAGCAGCTCCAGGACAGGGACGGGGACAGATACGCAGTATTTT,CASSSRTGTGTDTQYF
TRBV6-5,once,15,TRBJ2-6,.,TGTGCCAGCAGAGAACAGGTGACCGGGGCCAACGTCCTGACTTTC,CASREQVTGANVLTF
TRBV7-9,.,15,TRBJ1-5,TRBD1,TGTGCCAGCAGCTTCGGGACAGGGATCAATCAGCCCCAGCATTTT,CASSFGTGINQPQHF
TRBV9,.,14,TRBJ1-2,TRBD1,TGTGCCAGCAGCGTTCTAGACAGGGACTATGGCTACACCTTC,CASSVLDRDYGYTF